Listed below are T cell receptor beta chains from one sample, sequenced in a study of human T cells and chemical hapten exposure. TCRdb analysed the RACE reads with MiXCR anew, one entry per CDR3 protein. The sample records about 270,000 distinct CDR3 sequences, around 7% being singletons. This material consisted of whole blood, taken in connection with sensitization to the hapten diphenylcyclopropenone (DPC). The source of these receptors is a man aged 18 to 35 with alopecia areata. Some clones in this sample may be carry-over from other donors' samples. Both conserved end residues are part of each CDR3. The order of the fields is D gene, J gene, V gene, clone size, CDR3 DNA, CDR3 protein. A D gene is named only where the DNA matches it firmly. Size tells how often a clone was seen (once, few, many) or the class of an expanded clone, and some rows leave it out.

>-|TRBJ1-1|TRBV7-6|few
TGTGCCAGCAGCTTTTCAGAGTCGAACACTGAAGCTTTCTTT
CASSFSESNTEAFF
>TRBD1|TRBJ2-7|TRBV28|few
TGTGCCAGCAGTCTATCGGGATCGGGACAGAACTACGAGCAGTACTTC
CASSLSGSGQNYEQYF
>-|TRBJ1-3|TRBV15|few
TGTGCCACCAGCAGAGATCTTCATGGTGTAATAAAGGCAGGCACCATATATTTT
CATSRDLHGVIKAGTIYF
>-|TRBJ2-1|TRBV7-2|few
TGTGCCAGCAGCATCGGGACCTACCAGACGGCTGAGCAGTTCTTC
CASSIGTYQTAEQFF
>TRBD2|TRBJ2-3|TRBV20-1|few
TGCAGTGCTAGAGTAGTTACTAGCGGGACGAGCACAGATACGCAGTATTTT
CSARVVTSGTSTDTQYF
>-|TRBJ1-6|TRBV7-2|few
TGTGCCAGCAGCTTAGATGTAGCCCTAAATTCACCCCTCCACTTT
CASSLDVALNSPLHF
>-|TRBJ2-5|TRBV7-2|few
TGTGCCAGCAGCTTAGATCAGCCAGAGACCCAGTACTTC
CASSLDQPETQYF
>TRBD1|TRBJ1-2|TRBV4-3|few
TGCGCCAGCAGCCAGAGACGGACAGGGGGTGTTAACTATGGCTACACCTTC
CASSQRRTGGVNYGYTF
>-|TRBJ2-4|TRBV19|-
TGTGCCAGTGAAATGACGGGAAGAGCCAAAAACATTCAGTACTTC
CASEMTGRAKNIQYF
>TRBD1|TRBJ1-1|TRBV27|-
TGTGCCAGCAGTTTAGGGACAGGGGCGAATCGTGAAGCTTTCTTT
CASSLGTGANREAFF